The 16 T cell receptor beta chains listed next were all sequenced from one sample in a study of cytomegalovirus exposure and HLA in healthy donors. Vbeta (60) and Jbeta (13) primers were used in the PCR. Generated by immunoSEQ multiplex PCR, the TCRdb table keeps only in-frame clones and is missing some. The sample lists about 80,000 clones, roughly 65% occurring once. Sequencing input: PBMCs. The receptors were sampled from a male donor in good health and CMV-seropositive.

This clone was observed a handful of times. V is TRBV6-4 and J is TRBJ2-7; 7 bases are shared with TRBD2. Germline V lookup: CDR1 MRHNA, CDR2 SNTAGT. After removal of 4 bases from V and 5 bases from J, the junction contained 11 bases not matched to a gene. CDR3 length equals 15 residues. The CDR3 region has the DNA TGTGCCAGCAGTGCCGGGAGGCCCTCTTTGGACGAGCAGTACTTC. This encodes CASSAGRPSLDEQYF.

CDR3 residues: CASSFEGTGGWSYTF. Written as DNA, the CDR3 is TGCGCCAGCAGCTTTGAGGGGACAGGGGGCTGGAGCTACACCTTC. This chain connects TRBV5-1 to TRBJ1-2; 12 nucleotides agree with TRBD1. The CDR3 extends over 15 amino acids. Germline lookup yields CDR1 SGHRS and CDR2 YFSETQ. V trimming: 2 bases; J trimming: 9 bases; junction bases outside the gene matches: 8.

The CDR3 region has the DNA TGTGCCAGCAGTGAGTGGCCTAATTCACCCCTCCACTTT. Encoded protein: CASSEWPNSPLHF. The gene calls are TRBV2 and TRBJ1-6; D not resolved. The ends were cut back, 3 bases at V and 6 bases at J, with 6 bases in the middle. Germline-derived CDR1 and CDR2 are SNHLY and FYNNEI. The CDR3 has 13 amino acids. The entire variable domain, with the rest obtained from reference TRBV2 and TRBJ1-6, is as follows: EPEVTQTPSHQVTQMGQEVILRCVPISNHLYFYWYRQILGQKVEFLVSFYNNEISEKSEIFDDQFSVERPDGSNFTLKIRSTKLEDSAMYFCASSEWPNSPLHFGNGTRLTVT.

V gene TRBV19 combines with J gene TRBJ2-1; D is possibly TRBD2 (7 bases). Looked up from germline, CDR1 is LNHDA and CDR2 is SQIVND (reference sequence). This CDR3 spans 13 amino acids. The V end was cut by 7 bases, the J end by 6 bases, with 13 bases between. The chain's CDR3 is CASTLGGGNEQFF. Here the CDR3 DNA reads TGTGCCAGTACCTTAGGGGGGGGCAATGAGCAGTTCTTC.

The count of this clone is one. The chain links TRBV29-1 to TRBJ1-5, with 7 positions matching TRBD1. V lost 0 bases, J lost 1 base, and 12 bases stayed unmatched. Germline values: CDR1 SQVTM, CDR2 ANQGSEA. CDR3 size: 18 residues. The DNA of the CDR3 is TGCAGCGTTGAAGACCCAGGGGGACAACACCGGAGCAATCAGCCCCAGCATTTT. Its translation is CSVEDPGGQHRSNQPQHF.

The gene calls are TRBV6-5 and TRBJ1-5, with D possibly matching TRBD1 (6 bases). V was shortened by 4 bases and J by 5 bases, with 15 bases between the two germline ends. Germline lookup yields CDR1 MNHEY and CDR2 SVGAGI. The CDR3 spans 15 residues. The CDR3 DNA is TGTGCCAGCAGTTGGCTTCCCGCAGGGGATCAGCCCCAGCATTTT. This translates into CASSWLPAGDQPQHF.

This clone showed up just once. V and J are TRBV18 and TRBJ2-3; D gene uncertain. The V and J ends lost 3 bases and 4 bases respectively, with 2 bases between them. The CDR3 runs to 11 residues. From germline, CDR1 is KGHSH and CDR2 LQKENI. The CDR3 region has the DNA TGTGCCAGCTCACCCTCAGATACGCAGTATTTT. It codes for CASSPSDTQYF.

This clone turned up a few times. The V and J genes are TRBV5-1 and TRBJ2-7; 10 nucleotides match TRBD1. This CDR3 is built from 15 residues. Trimming at V came to 4 bases and at J to 4 bases, leaving 8 bases not matched to a gene. The germline V gene encodes CDR1 SGHRS and CDR2 YFSETQ. The CDR3 sequence is CASSHLGTGAYEQYF. DNA of the CDR3: TGCGCCAGCAGCCACCTCGGGACAGGGGCTTACGAGCAGTACTTC.

This clone was counted once. This chain joins TRBV20-1 and TRBJ2-7; possible D gene TRBD2, 5 bases. Germline V gene sequence: CDR1 DFQATT, CDR2 SNEGSKA (reference sequence). The length of the CDR3 is 11 residues. V was shortened by 4 bases and J by 6 bases, with 10 bases between the two germline ends. The DNA for the CDR3 is TGCAGTGCTATCCGGGCGGGCGAGCAGTACTTC. Its translation: CSAIRAGEQYF.

This clone occurred a few times. The chain has TRBV9 and TRBJ1-2; 7 bases agree with TRBD1. The germline gives CDR1 SGDLS, CDR2 YYNGEE. Losses at the gene ends were 0 bases for V and 2 bases for J; bases not matched to a gene: 16. The CDR3 length is 19 residues. For the CDR3, the DNA is TGTGCCAGCAGCGTAGGTGTGGCGCCTGGGAAAGGGGGCAACTATGGCTACACCTTC. Translated, it gives CASSVGVAPGKGGNYGYTF.

This chain joins TRBV30 and TRBJ2-1, with 12 nucleotides matching TRBD2. Germline assignment: CDR1 GTSNPN and CDR2 SVGIG (reference sequence). There are 14 residues in the CDR3. J lost 4 bases, V lost 5 bases, and 3 bases had no gene match. Here the CDR3 DNA reads TGTGCCTGGGGTGGGACTAGCGGGTACAATGAGCAGTTCTTC. Protein: CAWGGTSGYNEQFF.

The V and J genes are TRBV19 and TRBJ2-7, with TRBD2 matching over 11 bases. This CDR3 has 14 residues. V trimming: 5 bases; J trimming: 2 bases; junction bases outside the gene matches: 2. CDR1 and CDR2 (germline): LNHDA, SQIVND (reference sequence). CDR3 region: CASSSLAGAYEQYF. The CDR3 DNA reads TGTGCCAGTAGTTCACTAGCGGGGGCCTACGAGCAGTACTTC.

The chain couples TRBV7-9 to TRBJ1-4; 8 bases fit TRBD1. The V gene end was trimmed by 4 bases and the J gene end by 5 bases; junction bases not matched to a gene: 6. The CDR3 totals 15 residues. Looked up from germline, CDR1 is SEHNR and CDR2 is FQNEAQ (reference sequence). The CDR3 is CASSSDRDRNEKLFF. The CDR3 nucleotides read TGTGCCAGCAGCTCAGACAGGGACAGGAATGAAAAACTGTTTTTT.

J is TRBJ2-3 and V is TRBV5-1, with 9 bases aligning to TRBD2. J was trimmed by 0 bases and V by 5 bases; bases with no gene match: 4. The CDR3 is 15 residues long. Germline V CDR1 and CDR2: SGHRS, YFSETQ. CDR3 DNA: TGCGCCAGCAGTTTTCTAGCGGGGAGCACAGATACGCAGTATTTT. Protein product: CASSFLAGSTDTQYF.

This clone has just one count. The V call is TRBV4-2, the J call TRBJ2-5, with D possibly TRBD1 on 5 matching bases. Trimming shortened V by 8 bases and J by 5 bases, and 24 bases separated the two germline ends. The V gene's germline CDR1 is LGHNA and CDR2 YNFKEQ. This CDR3 is built from 16 residues. This CDR3 reads CASGDTQGGLLETQYF. CDR3 nucleotides: TGTGCCAGCGGAGATACGCAGGGTGGGCTTCTGGAGACCCAGTACTTC.

This clone was observed a few times. The rearrangement joins TRBV29-1 to TRBJ1-5; 12 bases agree with TRBD1. This CDR3 comprises 15 residues. Trimming took 4 bases from V and 6 from J; bases not matched to a gene: 7. Germline V gene sequence: CDR1 SQVTM, CDR2 ANQGSEA. CDR3 sequence (DNA): TGCAGCGTTGTTGCCGGGACAGGGGGCGGTCAGCCCCAGCATTTT. This codes for CSVVAGTGGGQPQHF.